The T cell receptor beta chain described here comes from a study of human T cells and chemical hapten exposure. Study as a whole: The study enrolled mostly female patients with alopecia areata, totalis or universalis. Small differences in pooled library volume mainly drove the variation in TCR yields per sample.

Ten or more counts support this clonotype. Its antigen is currently unknown. TCRdb fed the RACE reads into MiXCR, producing one record per CDR3 protein. The sample holds about 380,000 distinct CDR3 sequences, around 5% seen once. Findings and limits, study-wide: Patch test score was positively correlated with the counts of PT1 expanded TCRs.

Time point: patch test 1, 2 weeks after DPC sensitization. Treatment denoted: therapeutic diphenylcyclopropenone sensitization with weekly scalp DPC. The source was whole blood, collected in connection with sensitization to the hapten diphenylcyclopropenone (DPC). This clonotype originated in a woman between 50 and 59 years old with alopecia areata. Some clones in this sample may be carry-over from other donors' samples.

CDR3 in DNA: TGTGCCAGCAGTCCGGACAGGGGGCCCTCCTACGAGCAGTACTTC. It codes for CASSPDRGPSYEQYF. The gene calls are TRBV9 and TRBJ2-7, with 11 bases aligning to TRBD1. The CDR3 has 15 residues. The V segment lost 5 bases and the J segment 0 bases; nucleotides outside the gene matches: 4. The germline CDR1 and CDR2 sequences are SGDLS and YYNGEE.